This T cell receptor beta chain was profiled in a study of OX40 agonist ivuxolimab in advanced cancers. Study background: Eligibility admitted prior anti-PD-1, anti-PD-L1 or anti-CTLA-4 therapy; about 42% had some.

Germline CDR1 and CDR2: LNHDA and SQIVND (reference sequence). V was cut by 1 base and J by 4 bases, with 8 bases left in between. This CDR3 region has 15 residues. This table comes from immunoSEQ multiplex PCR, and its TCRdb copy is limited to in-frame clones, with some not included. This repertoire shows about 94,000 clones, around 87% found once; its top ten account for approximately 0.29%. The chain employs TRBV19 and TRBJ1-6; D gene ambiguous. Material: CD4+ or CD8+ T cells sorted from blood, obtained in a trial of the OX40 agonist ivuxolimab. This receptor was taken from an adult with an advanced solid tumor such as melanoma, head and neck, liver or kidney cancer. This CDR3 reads CASSIGGVYNSPLHF. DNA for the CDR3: TGTGCCAGTAGTATAGGCGGAGTTTATAATTCACCCCTCCACTTT.